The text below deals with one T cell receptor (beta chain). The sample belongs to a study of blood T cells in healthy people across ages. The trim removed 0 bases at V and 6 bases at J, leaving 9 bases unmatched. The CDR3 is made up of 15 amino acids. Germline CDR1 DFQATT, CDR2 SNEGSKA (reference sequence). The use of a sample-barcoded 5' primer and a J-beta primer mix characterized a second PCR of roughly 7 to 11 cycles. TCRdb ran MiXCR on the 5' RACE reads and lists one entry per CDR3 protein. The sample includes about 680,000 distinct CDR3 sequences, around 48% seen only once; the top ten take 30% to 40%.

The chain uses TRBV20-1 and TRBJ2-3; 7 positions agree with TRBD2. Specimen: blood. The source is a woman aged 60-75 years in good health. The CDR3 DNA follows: TGCAGTGCTAGAGATAGGGTAGCGGGCATTGATACGCAGTATTTT. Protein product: CSARDRVAGIDTQYF.